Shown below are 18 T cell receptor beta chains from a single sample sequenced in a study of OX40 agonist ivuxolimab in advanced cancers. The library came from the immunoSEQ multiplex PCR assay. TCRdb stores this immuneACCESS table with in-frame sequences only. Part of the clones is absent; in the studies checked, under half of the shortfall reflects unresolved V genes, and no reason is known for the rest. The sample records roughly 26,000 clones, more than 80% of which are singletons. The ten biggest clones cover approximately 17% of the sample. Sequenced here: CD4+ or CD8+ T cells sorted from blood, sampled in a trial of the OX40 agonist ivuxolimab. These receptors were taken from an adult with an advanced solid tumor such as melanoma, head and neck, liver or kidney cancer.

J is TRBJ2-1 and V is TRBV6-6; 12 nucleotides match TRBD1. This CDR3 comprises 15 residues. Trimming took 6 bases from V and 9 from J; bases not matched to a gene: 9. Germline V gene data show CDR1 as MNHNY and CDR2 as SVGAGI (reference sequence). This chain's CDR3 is CASRLTGTGGGEQFF. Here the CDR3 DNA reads TGTGCCAGCAGACTGACCGGGACAGGGGGCGGTGAGCAGTTCTTC.

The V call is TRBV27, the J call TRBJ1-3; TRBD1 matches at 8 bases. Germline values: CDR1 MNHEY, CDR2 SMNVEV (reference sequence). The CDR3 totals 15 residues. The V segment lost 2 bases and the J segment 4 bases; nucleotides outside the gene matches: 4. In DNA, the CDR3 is TGTGCCAGCAGTTTACAGGGGGCAGTGGGAAACACCATATATTTT. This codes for CASSLQGAVGNTIYF.

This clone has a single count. DNA for the CDR3: TGCGCCAGCAGTGAGTCGAGGGGCCCGGGCTATGGCTACACCTTC. Protein sequence: CASSESRGPGYGYTF. This chain joins TRBV10-2 and TRBJ1-2, with D tentatively TRBD1 (5 bases). With 0 bases removed from V and 4 bases from J, the gap between germline ends came to 12 bases. The germline gives CDR1 WSHSY, CDR2 SAAADI. There are 15 residues in the CDR3.

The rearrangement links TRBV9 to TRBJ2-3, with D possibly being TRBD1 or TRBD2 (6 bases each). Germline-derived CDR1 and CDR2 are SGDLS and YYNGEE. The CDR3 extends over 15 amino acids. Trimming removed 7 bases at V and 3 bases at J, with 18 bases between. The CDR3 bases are TGTGCCAGCGGGGCGGGGACAAGCGCGACAGATACGCAGTATTTT. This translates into CASGAGTSATDTQYF.

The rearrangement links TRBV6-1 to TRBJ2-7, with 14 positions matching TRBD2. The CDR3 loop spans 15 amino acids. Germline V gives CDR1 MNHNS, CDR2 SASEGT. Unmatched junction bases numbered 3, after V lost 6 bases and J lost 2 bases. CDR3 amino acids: CASRGTSGSAYEQYF. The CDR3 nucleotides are TGTGCCAGCAGGGGGACTAGCGGGAGCGCCTACGAGCAGTACTTC.

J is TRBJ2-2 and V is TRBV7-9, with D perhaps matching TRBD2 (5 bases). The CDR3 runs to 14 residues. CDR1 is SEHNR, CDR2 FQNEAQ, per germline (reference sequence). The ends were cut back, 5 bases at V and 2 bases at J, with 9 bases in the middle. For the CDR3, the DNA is TGTGCCAGCAGCCGGACTGGAAACACCGGGGAGCTGTTTTTT. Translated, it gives CASSRTGNTGELFF.

The CDR3 DNA follows: TGTGCCAGCTCAGCCATGGGGGGGGTCCCTGGCCCCTACAATGAGCAGTTCTTC. Its protein is CASSAMGGVPGPYNEQFF. The chain combines TRBV18 with TRBJ2-1; TRBD2 aligns across 7 bases. The CDR3 runs to 18 residues. The trim removed 5 bases at V and 2 bases at J, leaving 15 bases unmatched. Germline CDR1 is KGHSH and CDR2 is LQKENI.

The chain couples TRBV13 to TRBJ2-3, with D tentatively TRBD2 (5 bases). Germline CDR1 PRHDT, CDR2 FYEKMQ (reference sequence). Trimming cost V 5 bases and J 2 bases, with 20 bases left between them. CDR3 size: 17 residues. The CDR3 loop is CASSAIPFAGLTDTQYF. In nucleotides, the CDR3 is TGTGCCAGCAGCGCAATACCGTTTGCGGGCCTCACAGATACGCAGTATTTT.

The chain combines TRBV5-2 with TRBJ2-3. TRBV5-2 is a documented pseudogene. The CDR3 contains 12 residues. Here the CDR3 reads CASSLVPDTQYF. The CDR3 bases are TGTGCCAGCAGCTTAGTCCCAGATACGCAGTATTTT.

In DNA form, the CDR3 reads TGTGCCAGTAGTAACCCTCGAGGGAACACTGAAGCTTTCTTT. It is translated as CASSNPRGNTEAFF. The rearrangement joins TRBV19 to TRBJ1-1; D remains unclear. The V and J ends lost 4 bases and 1 base respectively, with 10 bases between them. CDR1 and CDR2 (germline): LNHDA, SQIVND (reference sequence). CDR3 length: 14 amino acids.

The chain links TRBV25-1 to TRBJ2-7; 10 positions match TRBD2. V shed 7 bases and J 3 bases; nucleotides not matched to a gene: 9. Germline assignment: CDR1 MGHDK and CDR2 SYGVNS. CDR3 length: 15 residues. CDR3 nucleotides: TGTGCCAGCAAGCCGCCGGGACTAGCGCACTACGAGCAGTACTTC. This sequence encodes CASKPPGLAHYEQYF.

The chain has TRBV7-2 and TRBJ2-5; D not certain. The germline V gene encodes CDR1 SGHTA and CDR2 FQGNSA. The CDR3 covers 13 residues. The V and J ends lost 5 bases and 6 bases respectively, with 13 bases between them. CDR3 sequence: CASSPVLTKTQYF. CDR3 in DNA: TGTGCCAGCAGCCCGGTTCTGACAAAGACCCAGTACTTC.

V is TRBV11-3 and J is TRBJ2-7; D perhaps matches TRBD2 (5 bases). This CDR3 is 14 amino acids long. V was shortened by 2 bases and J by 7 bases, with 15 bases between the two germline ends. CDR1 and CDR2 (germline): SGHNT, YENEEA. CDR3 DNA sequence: TGTGCCAGCAGCTTATATGGCAGGACTGATGAGCAGTACTTC. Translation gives CASSLYGRTDEQYF.

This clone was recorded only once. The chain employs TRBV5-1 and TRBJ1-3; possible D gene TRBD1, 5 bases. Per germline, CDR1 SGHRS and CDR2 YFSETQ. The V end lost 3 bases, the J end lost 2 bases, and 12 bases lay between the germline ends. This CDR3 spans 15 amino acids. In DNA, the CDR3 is TGCGCCAGCAGCTCCCAGGGATACACTGGAAACACCATATATTTT. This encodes CASSSQGYTGNTIYF.

The CDR3 here is CASSQGIEAGASTDTQYF. The DNA of the CDR3 is TGCGCCAGCAGCCAAGGCATAGAAGCGGGAGCTAGCACAGATACGCAGTATTTT. The V and J genes are TRBV4-3 and TRBJ2-3, with 8 bases identical to TRBD2. CDR1 is LGHNA and CDR2 is YSLEER in the germline V gene. CDR3 length: 18 residues. V lost 1 base, J lost 0 bases, and 9 bases stayed unmatched.

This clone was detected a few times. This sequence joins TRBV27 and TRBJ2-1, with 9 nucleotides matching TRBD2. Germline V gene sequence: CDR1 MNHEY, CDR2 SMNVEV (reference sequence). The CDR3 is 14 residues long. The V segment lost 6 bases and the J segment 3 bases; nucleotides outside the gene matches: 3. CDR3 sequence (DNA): TGTGCCAGCAGGAAAGCGGGAGGCTACAATGAGCAGTTCTTC. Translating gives CASRKAGGYNEQFF.

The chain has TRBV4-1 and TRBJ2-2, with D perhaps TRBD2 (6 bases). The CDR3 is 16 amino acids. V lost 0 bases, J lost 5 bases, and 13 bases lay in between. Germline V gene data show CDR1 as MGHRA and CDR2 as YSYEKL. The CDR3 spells CASSQDLVGGTGELFF. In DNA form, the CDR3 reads TGCGCCAGCAGCCAAGATCTAGTGGGGGGAACCGGGGAGCTGTTTTTT.

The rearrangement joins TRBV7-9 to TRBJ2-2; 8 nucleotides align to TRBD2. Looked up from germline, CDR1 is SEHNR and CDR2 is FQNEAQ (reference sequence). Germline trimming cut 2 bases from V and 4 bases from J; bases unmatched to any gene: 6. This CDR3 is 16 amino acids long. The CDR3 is CASSLRGGQGTGELFF. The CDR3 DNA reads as TGTGCCAGCAGCTTACGGGGGGGCCAGGGCACCGGGGAGCTGTTTTTT.